This passage covers 32 T cell receptor beta chains from one sample sequenced in a study of blood T cell repertoires in COVID-19 (dated by TCRdb to 2020 to 2021). Library prep was done by the immunoSEQ multiplex PCR assay. TCRdb took this table from immuneACCESS and kept in-frame rearrangements with V and J called. Such tables lack part of the clones; where checked against another copy, unresolved V genes explain under half of the gap, and the rest is unexplained. Recorded for this sample are approximately 330,000 clones; roughly 90% of them occurred a single time. The top ten hold 7.5% to 10% of the sample. The sample consisted of peripheral blood. Receptor source: a man under 40 with COVID-19, enrolled during active disease.

The V call is TRBV18, the J call TRBJ1-2, with TRBD1 as a possible D gene (6 bases). The CDR3 is made up of 16 amino acids. The V end was cut by 0 bases, the J end by 4 bases, with 15 bases between. In germline, CDR1 is KGHSH, CDR2 LQKENI. The CDR3 nucleotides read TGTGCCAGCTCACCACCGGTTGCCAGGGGAGCCTATGGCTACACCTTC. Translating gives CASSPPVARGAYGYTF. Supplemented by reference TRBV18 and TRBJ1-2, the full variable domain reads NAGVMQNPRHLVRRRGQEARLRCSPMKGHSHVYWYRQLPEEGLKFMVYLQKENIIDESGMPKERFSAEFPKEGPSILRIQQVVRGDSAAYFCASSPPVARGAYGYTFGSGTRLTVV.

The chain recombines TRBV19 with TRBJ1-5, with TRBD1 identical over 7 bases. Trimming cost V 5 bases and J 0 bases; bases outside gene matches: 7. The germline gives CDR1 LNHDA, CDR2 SQIVND (reference sequence). The CDR3 consists of 16 residues. The CDR3 coding sequence is TGTGCCAGTAGTGCGGACAGGCCCTATAGCAATCAGCCCCAGCATTTT. Its translation is CASSADRPYSNQPQHF.

This clone appeared a single time. This sequence joins TRBV6-6 and TRBJ2-1; 9 bases line up with TRBD1. Germline trimming cut 10 bases from V and 8 bases from J; bases unmatched to any gene: 6. In germline, CDR1 is MNHNY, CDR2 SVGAGI (reference sequence). This CDR3 is 12 amino acids long. CDR3 sequence: CANSGQGYEQFF. The CDR3 nucleotides read TGTGCCAATTCGGGACAGGGCTATGAGCAGTTCTTC.

This chain links TRBV5-1 with TRBJ2-3; weak D call: TRBD2 (5 bases). Trimming cost V 1 base and J 0 bases, with 15 bases left between them. Germline CDR1 and CDR2: SGHRS and YFSETQ. The CDR3 covers 17 residues. The CDR3, as DNA: TGCGCCAGCAGCTTGTTTCTAGCCGGGGAAAGCACAGATACGCAGTATTTT. Translation gives CASSLFLAGESTDTQYF.

This clone came up once. This chain links TRBV9 with TRBJ1-6; no reliable D call. CDR1 is SGDLS and CDR2 is YYNGEE in the germline V gene. The V end was cut by 0 bases, the J end by 8 bases, with 9 bases between. The CDR3 is 14 residues long. The CDR3 coding sequence is TGTGCCAGCAGCGTAGTTCACACAGATTCACCCCTCCACTTT. The encoded protein is CASSVVHTDSPLHF.

J is TRBJ1-1 and V is TRBV10-3, with D perhaps TRBD1 (6 bases). Germline assignment: CDR1 ENHRY and CDR2 SYGVKD. Trimming pared 6 bases from V and 0 bases from J, leaving 11 bases between. This CDR3 region has 14 residues. The CDR3 reads CAIRSPGVNTEAFF. DNA for the CDR3: TGTGCCATCAGGTCCCCAGGGGTGAACACTGAAGCTTTCTTT.

The chain joins TRBV9 to TRBJ2-1; no reliable D call. The germline gives CDR1 SGDLS, CDR2 YYNGEE. V lost 2 bases and J 8 bases, leaving 5 bases between the germline ends. The CDR3 has 11 amino acids. This CDR3 is CASSVNYEQFF. The CDR3 DNA is TGTGCCAGCAGCGTTAACTATGAGCAGTTCTTC.

The gene calls are TRBV28 and TRBJ2-3; 11 bases are shared with TRBD2. V was clipped by 5 bases and J by 2 bases; unmatched bases: 9. The germline gives CDR1 MDHEN, CDR2 SYDVKM. The CDR3 runs 17 residues. CDR3 residues: CASSGVGTSGYTDTQYF. CDR3 in DNA: TGTGCCAGCAGTGGGGTCGGGACTAGCGGTTACACAGATACGCAGTATTTT.

This clone was seen only once. The CDR3 bases are TGTGCCAGCAGTTATTCAGGGGCGAATTCACCCCTCCACTTT. It encodes CASSYSGANSPLHF. The genes are TRBV6-2 or TRBV6-3 and TRBJ1-6; TRBD1 might be the D (6 bases). Per germline, CDR1 MNHEY and CDR2 SVGEGT. The CDR3 is made up of 14 amino acids. With 3 bases removed from V and 7 bases from J, the gap between germline ends came to 10 bases.

The chain combines TRBV5-1 with TRBJ1-3; D is undetermined. Germline assignment: CDR1 SGHRS and CDR2 YFSETQ. There are 12 residues in the CDR3. The V gene lost 0 bases and the J gene lost 11 bases, with 9 bases spanning the gap. Here the CDR3 DNA reads TGCGCCAGCAGCTTGGACACCTTCCCCATATATTTT. It translates to CASSLDTFPIYF.

The chain carries TRBV10-3 and TRBJ1-3, with 7 bases fitting TRBD1. Germline lookup yields CDR1 ENHRY and CDR2 SYGVKD. V lost 10 bases, J lost 5 bases, and 11 bases stayed unmatched. This CDR3 comprises 14 residues. The CDR3 sequence: CATLPPGQRNTIYF. The CDR3 DNA is TGTGCCACCTTACCCCCGGGACAGCGAAACACCATATATTTT.

This clone has more than one count but fewer than ten. The chain's CDR3 is CASSLGSHGYTF. The CDR3 DNA reads TGTGCCAGCAGTTTAGGGAGTCATGGCTACACCTTC. V usage is TRBV28 and J usage is TRBJ1-2; the D is unclear. Trimming left V 2 bases short and J 6 bases short, with 7 bases between. Per germline, CDR1 MDHEN and CDR2 SYDVKM. The CDR3 consists of 12 residues.

The chain uses TRBV9 and TRBJ2-3; D gene ambiguous. CDR1 and CDR2 from the germline V gene are SGDLS and YYNGEE. CDR3 size: 15 residues. The germline V and J ends were trimmed by 3 bases and 3 bases, with 14 bases remaining between them. DNA of the CDR3: TGTGCCAGCAGCGCCCAAGACACGGATACAGATACGCAGTATTTT. Protein: CASSAQDTDTDTQYF.

The genes are TRBV5-1 and TRBJ1-5; D is undetermined. This CDR3 is built from 16 residues. The V end lost 4 bases, the J end lost 0 bases, and 14 bases lay between the germline ends. CDR1 and CDR2 from the germline V gene are SGHRS and YFSETQ. CDR3 residues: CASSPSPDYSNQPQHF. The CDR3 DNA sequence: TGCGCCAGCAGCCCTTCCCCAGATTATAGCAATCAGCCCCAGCATTTT.

The gene calls are TRBV7-9 and TRBJ2-1; TRBD2 agrees at 8 bases. This CDR3 is built from 15 residues. The trim removed 1 base at V and 8 bases at J, leaving 7 bases unmatched. The germline CDR1 and CDR2 sequences are SEHNR and FQNEAQ (reference sequence). This CDR3 is CASSLVRGGRDEQFF. The CDR3 region has the DNA TGTGCCAGCAGCTTAGTCCGGGGGGGCCGGGATGAGCAGTTCTTC.

The rearrangement uses TRBV10-3 and TRBJ2-1, with D unresolved. Germline V gives CDR1 ENHRY, CDR2 SYGVKD. Between the trimmed V and J ends, which lost 4 bases and 3 bases, there was a span of 16 bases. The CDR3 has 16 residues. For the CDR3, the DNA is TGTGCCATCAGTGGAGAGGTGACTGCTTACTACAATGAGCAGTTCTTC. Protein product: CAISGEVTAYYNEQFF.

The rearrangement joins TRBV19 to TRBJ2-5; the match to TRBD2 covers 7 bases. The CDR3 has 12 residues. CDR1 is LNHDA, CDR2 SQIVND, per germline (reference sequence). With 9 bases clipped from V and 6 bases from J, the junction kept 7 bases outside the gene matches. Here the CDR3 reads CASGGREKTQYF. In DNA form, the CDR3 reads TGTGCCAGCGGGGGGAGGGAAAAGACCCAGTACTTC.

The V and J genes are TRBV18 and TRBJ1-4, with D possibly TRBD1 on 6 matching bases. This CDR3 region has 16 residues. Germline CDR1 reads KGHSH; CDR2 reads LQKENI. V was pared by 3 bases and J by 5 bases, with 16 bases between. Written as DNA, the CDR3 is TGTGCCAGCTCACCGGGGGGGGCAGATGGAAATGAAAAACTGTTTTTT. The encoded protein is CASSPGGADGNEKLFF.

The CDR3 spells CASSLTGTWAGELFF. For the CDR3, the DNA is TGTGCCAGCAGCCTGACAGGTACATGGGCCGGGGAGCTGTTTTTT. The chain combines TRBV13 with TRBJ2-2; tentative D call: TRBD1 (6 bases). V lost 5 bases and J 6 bases, leaving 16 bases between the germline ends. Germline assignment: CDR1 PRHDT and CDR2 FYEKMQ (reference sequence). The CDR3 is 15 amino acids.

This rearrangement joins TRBV5-1 to TRBJ1-4; D gene unclear. There are 14 residues in the CDR3. Per germline, CDR1 SGHRS and CDR2 YFSETQ. Trimming shortened V by 4 bases and J by 5 bases, and 12 bases separated the two germline ends. DNA of the CDR3: TGCGCCAGCAGCACGGGGAGAACGAATGAAAAACTGTTTTTT. It specifies CASSTGRTNEKLFF.

The gene calls are TRBV5-1 and TRBJ1-1, with D possibly matching TRBD1 (5 bases). The CDR3 sequence is 13 residues long. Between the trimmed V and J ends, which lost 3 bases and 6 bases, there was a span of 12 bases. CDR1 SGHRS and CDR2 YFSETQ come from the germline V gene. CDR3 region: CASSWGGRSEAFF. The CDR3 region has the DNA TGCGCCAGCAGCTGGGGCGGCCGTTCTGAAGCTTTCTTT.

This clone was seen only once. The J gene is TRBJ2-5, the V gene TRBV7-2, with 9 bases identical to TRBD2. Trimming took 3 bases from V and 4 from J; bases not matched to a gene: 6. The CDR3 runs 15 residues. CDR1 and CDR2 (germline): SGHTA, FQGNSA. Written as DNA, the CDR3 is TGTGCCAGCAGCTTGACGCGCGGGAGGGTAGAGACCCAGTACTTC. Translated: CASSLTRGRVETQYF.

The chain employs TRBV21-1 and TRBJ2-3; the table's D call TRBD1 went unverified against the DNA. TRBV21-1 is assigned pseudogene status. The CDR3 is 16 amino acids. The CDR3 is CASSKVLRGRTDTQYF. For the CDR3, the DNA is TGTGCCAGCAGCAAAGTGCTCAGGGGACGCACAGATACGCAGTATTTT.

CDR3 in amino acids: CASSSGTGGEKEQFF. CDR3 DNA sequence: TGTGCCAGCAGCTCAGGGACAGGGGGCGAGAAGGAGCAGTTCTTC. V gene TRBV11-3 combines with J gene TRBJ2-1; 12 nucleotides match TRBD1. Per the germline V gene, CDR1 is SGHNT and CDR2 is YENEEA. The CDR3 spans 15 residues. The ends lost 4 bases at V and 10 bases at J; junction bases unmatched: 8.

The genes are TRBV7-9 and TRBJ1-1, with D unresolved. This CDR3 comprises 15 residues. The germline V and J ends were trimmed by 1 base and 1 base, with 10 bases remaining between them. Germline V gene data show CDR1 as SEHNR and CDR2 as FQNEAQ (reference sequence). The CDR3 bases are TGTGCCAGCAGCTTAGTACGGGATTCGAACACTGAAGCTTTCTTT. Translating gives CASSLVRDSNTEAFF.

The chain links TRBV18 to TRBJ1-2; 8 bases are a match to TRBD1. Germline V gene data show CDR1 as KGHSH and CDR2 as LQKENI. Unmatched junction bases numbered 4, after V lost 3 bases and J lost 4 bases. The CDR3 is 14 residues long. CDR3: CASSPDRDFYGYTF. CDR3 coding DNA: TGTGCCAGCTCACCGGACAGGGATTTCTATGGCTACACCTTC.

This clone was found a few times. In the same sample, other DNA sequences code for this CDR3. The chain couples TRBV11-1 to TRBJ2-7; TRBD1 is a possible D gene (5 bases). This CDR3 has 16 amino acids. In germline, CDR1 is SGHAT, CDR2 FQDESV (reference sequence). Trimming cost V 5 bases and J 4 bases, with 21 bases left between them. The CDR3 is CASSPKGWGRKYEQYF. In DNA form, the CDR3 reads TGTGCCAGCAGCCCCAAGGGATGGGGCAGGAAGTACGAGCAGTACTTC.

This chain connects TRBV5-4 to TRBJ2-2; 9 nucleotides line up with TRBD2. With V trimmed by 3 bases and J by 0 bases, 6 bases remained unmatched. This CDR3 comprises 17 residues. Germline loops: CDR1 SGHNT, CDR2 YYREEE (reference sequence). CDR3 loop: CASSWEGLASNTGELFF. For the CDR3, the DNA is TGTGCCAGCAGCTGGGAGGGACTAGCCTCGAACACCGGGGAGCTGTTTTTT.

The chain employs TRBV2 and TRBJ2-7; D uncertain. V lost 2 bases to trimming and J lost 2 bases, with 4 bases between them. Germline lookup yields CDR1 SNHLY and CDR2 FYNNEI. The CDR3 is made up of 12 amino acids. The CDR3 bases are TGTGCCAGCAGTGAACAGGCCTACGAGCAGTACTTC. Protein: CASSEQAYEQYF. The variable domain in full, completed from reference TRBV2 and TRBJ2-7, reads EPEVTQTPSHQVTQMGQEVILRCVPISNHLYFYWYRQILGQKVEFLVSFYNNEISEKSEIFDDQFSVERPDGSNFTLKIRSTKLEDSAMYFCASSEQAYEQYFGPGTRLTVT.

This clone occurred a few times. This chain links TRBV6-5 with TRBJ1-1; 7 nucleotides match TRBD1. The CDR3 is 14 amino acids. V dropped 6 bases and J dropped 1; count of bases not matched to a gene: 5. Germline lookup yields CDR1 MNHEY and CDR2 SVGAGI. The CDR3 loop is CASRLGQPNTEAFF. The CDR3 coding sequence is TGTGCCAGCAGACTGGGACAGCCGAACACTGAAGCTTTCTTT.

This clone was found a few times. J is TRBJ2-1 and V is TRBV11-3; weak D call: TRBD2 (6 bases). Germline CDR1 SGHNT, CDR2 YENEEA. Trimming cost V 0 bases and J 3 bases, with 12 bases left between them. There are 16 residues in the CDR3. In DNA, the CDR3 is TGTGCCAGCAGCTTAGAGGGGTACGGGGGCTACAATGAGCAGTTCTTC. Protein sequence: CASSLEGYGGYNEQFF.

The CDR3 reads CASSGGTGYYNSPLHF. DNA of the CDR3: TGTGCCAGCAGTGGGGGAACAGGGTACTATAATTCACCCCTCCACTTT. The chain employs TRBV27 and TRBJ1-6; tentatively, D is TRBD1 (6 bases). The germline CDR1 and CDR2 sequences are MNHEY and SMNVEV (reference sequence). This CDR3 is 16 amino acids long. The ends were cut back, 5 bases at V and 3 bases at J, with 14 bases in the middle.